This T cell receptor beta chain was sequenced for a study of post-analysis software for immune sequencing data. Findings and caveats of the study: By F measure, strong co-clustering occurred among samples prepared in the same batch. Five TRBV segments, including TRBV5-6, TRBV5-1 and TRBV20-1, were more frequent in patients than controls. Normalized Chao1 diversity in multiple sclerosis patients fell significantly below that of controls.

A remark on this clonotype: Its antigen is undetermined.

This CDR3 contains 16 residues. Germline values: CDR1 KGHSH, CDR2 LQKENI. Trimming cost V 3 bases and J 9 bases, with 23 bases left between them. Included in the TCR beta cDNA libraries were unique molecular identifiers. When about 1 to 11 million T cells were used, they gave about 550,000 cDNA molecules. TCRdb recomputed calls from the PCR reads with MiXCR, one row per CDR3 protein. The sample lists 800,000 to 950,000 distinct CDR3 sequences; 53% were seen once. The chain uses TRBV18 and TRBJ1-2; unclear D gene. This clonotype was sampled from a girl under 18 with multiple sclerosis. Sequencing was carried out using blood. As DNA, the CDR3 is TGTGCCAGCTCACCCAGACACCTTCAAGGGTTCGGCAGCTACACCTTC. This codes for CASSPRHLQGFGSYTF. The full variable domain, its missing parts supplied by reference TRBV18 and TRBJ1-2, is NAGVMQNPRHLVRRRGQEARLRCSPMKGHSHVYWYRQLPEEGLKFMVYLQKENIIDESGMPKERFSAEFPKEGPSILRIQQVVRGDSAAYFCASSPRHLQGFGSYTFGSGTRLTVV.